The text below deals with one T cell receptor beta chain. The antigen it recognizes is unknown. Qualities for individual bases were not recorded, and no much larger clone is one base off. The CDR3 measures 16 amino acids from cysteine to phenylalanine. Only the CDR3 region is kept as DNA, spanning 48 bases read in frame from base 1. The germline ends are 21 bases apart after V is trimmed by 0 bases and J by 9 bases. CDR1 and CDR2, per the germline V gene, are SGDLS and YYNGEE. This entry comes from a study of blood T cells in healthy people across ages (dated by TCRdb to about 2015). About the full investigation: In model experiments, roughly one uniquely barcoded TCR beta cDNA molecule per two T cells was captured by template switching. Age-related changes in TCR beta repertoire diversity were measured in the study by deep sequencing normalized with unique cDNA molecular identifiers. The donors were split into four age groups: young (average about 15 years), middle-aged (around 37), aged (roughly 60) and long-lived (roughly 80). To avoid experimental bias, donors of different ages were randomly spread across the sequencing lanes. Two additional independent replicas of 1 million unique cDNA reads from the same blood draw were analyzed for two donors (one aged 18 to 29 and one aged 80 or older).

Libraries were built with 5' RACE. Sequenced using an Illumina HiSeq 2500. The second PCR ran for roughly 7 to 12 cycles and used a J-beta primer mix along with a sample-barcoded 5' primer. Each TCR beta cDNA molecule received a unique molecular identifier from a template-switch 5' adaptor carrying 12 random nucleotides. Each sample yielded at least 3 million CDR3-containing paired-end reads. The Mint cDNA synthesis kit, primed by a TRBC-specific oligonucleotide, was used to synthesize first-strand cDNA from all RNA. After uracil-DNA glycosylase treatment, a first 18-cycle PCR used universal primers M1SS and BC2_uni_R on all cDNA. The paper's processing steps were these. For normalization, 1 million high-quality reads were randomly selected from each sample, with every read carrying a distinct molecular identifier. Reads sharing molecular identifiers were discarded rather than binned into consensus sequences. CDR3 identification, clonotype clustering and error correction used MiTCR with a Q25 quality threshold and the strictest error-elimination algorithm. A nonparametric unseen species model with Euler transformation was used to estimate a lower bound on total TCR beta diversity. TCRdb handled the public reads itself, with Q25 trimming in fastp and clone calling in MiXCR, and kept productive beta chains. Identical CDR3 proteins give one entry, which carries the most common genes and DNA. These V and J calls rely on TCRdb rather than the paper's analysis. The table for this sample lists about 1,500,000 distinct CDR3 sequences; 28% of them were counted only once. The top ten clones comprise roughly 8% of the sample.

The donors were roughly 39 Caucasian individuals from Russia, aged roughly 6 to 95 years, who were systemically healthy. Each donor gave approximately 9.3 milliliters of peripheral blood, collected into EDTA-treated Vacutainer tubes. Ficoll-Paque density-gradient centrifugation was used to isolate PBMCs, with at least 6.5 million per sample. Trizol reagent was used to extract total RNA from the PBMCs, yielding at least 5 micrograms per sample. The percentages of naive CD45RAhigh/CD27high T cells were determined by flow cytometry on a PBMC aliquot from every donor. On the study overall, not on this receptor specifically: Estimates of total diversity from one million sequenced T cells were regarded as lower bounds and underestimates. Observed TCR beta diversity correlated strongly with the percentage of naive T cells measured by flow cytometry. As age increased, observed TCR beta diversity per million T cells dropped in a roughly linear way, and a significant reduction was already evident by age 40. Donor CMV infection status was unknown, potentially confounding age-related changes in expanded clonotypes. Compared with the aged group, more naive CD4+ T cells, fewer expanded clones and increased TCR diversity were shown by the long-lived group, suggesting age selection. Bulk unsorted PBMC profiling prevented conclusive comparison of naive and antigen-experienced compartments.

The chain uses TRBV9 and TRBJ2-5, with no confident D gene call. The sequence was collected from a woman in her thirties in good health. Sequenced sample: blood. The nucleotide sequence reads TGTGCCAGCAGCGTAGACAGTGGTGGGCAGCATCAGCCCCAGTACTTC. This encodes CASSVDSGGQHQPQYF.